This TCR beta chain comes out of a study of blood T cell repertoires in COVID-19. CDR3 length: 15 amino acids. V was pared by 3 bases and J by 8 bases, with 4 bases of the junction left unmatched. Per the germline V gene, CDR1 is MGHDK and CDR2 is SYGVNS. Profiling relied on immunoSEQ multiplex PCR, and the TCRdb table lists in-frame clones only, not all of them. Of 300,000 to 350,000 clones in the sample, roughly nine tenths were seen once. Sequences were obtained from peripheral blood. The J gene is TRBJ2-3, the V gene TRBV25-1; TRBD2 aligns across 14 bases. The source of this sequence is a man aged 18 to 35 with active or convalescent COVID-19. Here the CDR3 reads CASSETSGRAGTQYF. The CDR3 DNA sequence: TGTGCCAGCAGTGAGACTAGCGGGAGGGCCGGTACGCAGTATTTT.